The sequence of this T cell receptor (beta chain) was determined in a study of blood T cell repertoires in COVID-19. Turning to the study itself: Samples of COVID-19 (acute and convalescent) were obtained from the United States, Italy and Spain. Sources were T cells, B-cell-depleted T cells, or PBMCs; the material itself was cDNA or gDNA.

V dropped 3 bases and J dropped 3; count of bases not matched to a gene: 13. Per germline, CDR1 MDHEN and CDR2 SYDVKM. CDR3 size: 18 residues. All enrollees were roughly 18 to 89 years old and from approximately 25 US areas. Researchers sorted participants into cohorts using their self-reported clinical history. Produced via immunoSEQ multiplex PCR; TCRdb's table is partial and in-frame only. Among fewer than 200,000 clones listed, around four fifths were seen once. Material for sequencing was PBMCs or T cells enriched from blood (not recorded which). The chain recombines TRBV28 with TRBJ1-5; 8 bases agree with TRBD1. The receptor was derived from a woman between 50 and 59 years old in a cohort exposed to, infected with or recovered from COVID-19 (not recorded which). The CDR3 sequence is CASSLGRGQISANQPQHF. CDR3 sequence (DNA): TGTGCCAGCAGTTTGGGCAGGGGGCAGATTTCGGCCAATCAGCCCCAGCATTTT.